This entry lists 17 T cell receptor beta chains sequenced from one sample in a study of cytomegalovirus exposure and HLA in healthy donors. Primers for the PCR totalled 60 Vbeta and 13 Jbeta. Measured with immunoSEQ multiplex PCR; TCRdb has only the in-frame clones, and not every one. The table shows just over 65,000 clones, with 70% to 90% occurring only once. Sequenced sample: PBMCs. All receptors come from a human donor in good health.

The chain links TRBV19 to TRBJ2-1, with 14 positions matching TRBD2. The V segment lost 6 bases and the J segment 8 bases; nucleotides outside the gene matches: 9. From germline, CDR1 is LNHDA and CDR2 SQIVND (reference sequence). There are 16 residues in the CDR3. CDR3 amino acids: CASRRLAGGRYDEQFF. The CDR3 region has the DNA TGTGCCAGTAGACGACTAGCGGGGGGGCGGTACGATGAGCAGTTCTTC. The whole variable domain, filled in from reference TRBV19 and TRBJ2-1, reads DGGITQSPKYLFRKEGQNVTLSCEQNLNHDAMYWYRQDPGQGLRLIYYSQIVNDFQKGDIAEGYSVSREKKESFPLTVTSAQKNPTAFYLCASRRLAGGRYDEQFFGPGTRLTVL.

This clone was detected only a few times. V gene TRBV5-4 combines with J gene TRBJ1-1; D is possibly TRBD1 (5 bases). Per the germline V gene, CDR1 is SGHNT and CDR2 is YYREEE (reference sequence). The CDR3 is 13 residues long. Trimming removed 0 bases at V and 7 bases at J, with 10 bases between. The CDR3 nucleotides are TGTGCCAGCAGCTTGGCCGTGGGGGGTGAAGCTTTCTTT. It codes for CASSLAVGGEAFF. Filled out from reference TRBV5-4 and TRBJ1-1, the complete variable domain reads ETGVTQSPTHLIKTRGQQVTLRCSSQSGHNTVSWYQQALGQGPQFIFQYYREEENGRGNFPPRFSGLQFPNYSSELNVNALELDDSALYLCASSLAVGGEAFFGQGTRLTVV.

V is TRBV5-1 and J is TRBJ2-3; D unclear. CDR3 size: 13 residues. Trimming cost V 5 bases and J 4 bases, with 11 bases left between them. Germline-derived CDR1 and CDR2 are SGHRS and YFSETQ. Here the CDR3 DNA reads TGCGCCAGCAGACTTGATCTGCCAGATACGCAGTATTTT. This encodes CASRLDLPDTQYF.

The CDR3 nucleotides are TGCAGTGCTACACAAGAGACCCAGTACTTC. This gives the protein CSATQETQYF. The chain uses TRBV20-1 and TRBJ2-5; D is unresolved. The CDR3 length is 10 residues. The germline V and J ends were trimmed by 4 bases and 2 bases, with 2 bases remaining between them. The germline V gene has CDR1 DFQATT and CDR2 SNEGSKA (reference sequence).

The V call is TRBV5-8, the J call TRBJ2-5; TRBD2 might be the D (6 bases). The CDR3 spans 14 residues. Trimming left V 3 bases short and J 4 bases short, with 13 bases between. Germline CDR1 SGHTS, CDR2 YDEGEE. The CDR3 bases are TGTGCCAGCAGCTCCGGGGGAATGGGAGAGACCCAGTACTTC. Encoded protein: CASSSGGMGETQYF.

The chain combines TRBV11-1 with TRBJ1-5, with D maybe TRBD1 (6 bases). This CDR3 region has 18 residues. The ends were cut back, 2 bases at V and 2 bases at J, with 19 bases in the middle. The germline gives CDR1 SGHAT, CDR2 FQDESV (reference sequence). The CDR3 DNA is TGTGCCAGCAGCTTATTGTGGGACACCAGGGACGGCAATCAGCCCCAGCATTTT. It translates to CASSLLWDTRDGNQPQHF.

This clone has a single count. This chain connects TRBV28 to TRBJ2-7; D is unresolved. In germline, CDR1 is MDHEN, CDR2 SYDVKM. The CDR3 covers 14 residues. Trimming removed 10 bases from V and 6 bases from J, with 22 bases in between. CDR3 sequence (DNA): TGTGCCACTCGCCTCTCCGAGTTAATGGTCGAGCAGTACTTC. It is translated as CATRLSELMVEQYF.

This clone was detected once. Its ends do not fully match the called genes, so a read error is possible. This chain joins TRBV7-7 and TRBJ2-1, with D unresolved. Germline CDR1 is SSHAT and CDR2 is FNYEAQ (reference sequence). This CDR3 contains 12 residues. CDR3 DNA sequence: TGTGCTAGCAGCCCTACGGGCAATGAGCAGTTCTTC. Protein: CASSPTGNEQFF.

This CDR3 is CASRLTGAYEQYF. The CDR3 region has the DNA TGTGCCAGCAGACTAACAGGGGCCTACGAGCAGTACTTC. This chain links TRBV27 with TRBJ2-7; the match to TRBD1 covers 7 bases. This CDR3 spans 13 amino acids. Trimming removed 6 bases from V and 2 bases from J; junction bases left unmatched: 4. CDR1 and CDR2 (germline): MNHEY, SMNVEV (reference sequence).

The genes are TRBV9 and TRBJ2-2, with 9 positions matching TRBD1. The junction had 5 bases not matched to a gene; V was cut back by 0 bases and J by 5 bases. This CDR3 contains 16 residues. CDR1 and CDR2 (germline): SGDLS, YYNGEE. The CDR3: CASSVVRTGVTGELFF. The CDR3 DNA follows: TGTGCCAGCAGCGTAGTTAGGACAGGGGTTACCGGGGAGCTGTTTTTT. Looking up the rest from reference TRBV9 and TRBJ2-2 gives the full variable domain: DSGVTQTPKHLITATGQRVTLRCSPRSGDLSVYWYQQSLDQGLQFLIQYYNGEERAKGNILERFSAQQFPDLHSELNLSSLELGDSALYFCASSVVRTGVTGELFFGEGSRLTVL.

The chain uses TRBV19 and TRBJ1-2; D is possibly TRBD1 (5 bases). Germline V gene data show CDR1 as LNHDA and CDR2 as SQIVND (reference sequence). The CDR3 length is 16 residues. Trimming pared 2 bases from V and 5 bases from J, leaving 18 bases between. CDR3 bases: TGTGCCAGTAGTATATCCGACACGGGGGTCAGATATGGCTACACCTTC. Translating gives CASSISDTGVRYGYTF.

The rearrangement joins TRBV7-2 to TRBJ2-3; D may be TRBD2 (7 bases). Trimming cost V 4 bases and J 3 bases, with 23 bases left between them. This CDR3 region has 18 residues. Per the germline V gene, CDR1 is SGHTA and CDR2 is FQGNSA. The CDR3 nucleotides read TGTGCCAGCAGCTCGAGGGGGGGGAGCGGGGAAAGGACAGATACGCAGTATTTT. This codes for CASSSRGGSGERTDTQYF.

This rearrangement joins TRBV2 to TRBJ2-1; 7 bases map to TRBD1. The CDR3 has 14 amino acids. After removal of 1 base from V and 6 bases from J, the junction contained 3 bases not matched to a gene. CDR1 is SNHLY and CDR2 is FYNNEI in the germline V gene. As DNA, the CDR3 is TGTGCCAGCAGTGAAGAACAGGGGATCAATGAGCAGTTCTTC. Translation: CASSEEQGINEQFF.

The chain uses TRBV10-1 and TRBJ2-1, with D perhaps matching TRBD1 (6 bases). CDR3 size: 15 residues. V was trimmed by 6 bases and J by 0 bases, leaving 12 bases between them. The germline gives CDR1 WNHNN, CDR2 SYGVQD (reference sequence). For the CDR3, the DNA is TGCGCCAGCAGCACCGACAGGAGCTCCTACAATGAGCAGTTCTTC. Residues: CASSTDRSSYNEQFF.

This chain uses TRBV7-2 with TRBJ1-4; 7 positions match TRBD1. The CDR3 covers 15 residues. Trimming at V came to 5 bases and at J to 8 bases, leaving 11 bases not matched to a gene. Germline V CDR1 and CDR2: SGHTA, FQGNSA. The CDR3 loop reads CASSRNPTGTEKLFF. CDR3 in DNA: TGTGCCAGCAGCCGGAACCCGACAGGGACGGAAAAACTGTTTTTT. The whole variable domain, filled in from reference TRBV7-2 and TRBJ1-4, reads GAGVSQSPSNKVTEKGKDVELRCDPISGHTALYWYRQSLGQGLEFLIYFQGNSAPDKSGLPSDRFSAERTGGSVSTLTIQRTQQEDSAVYLCASSRNPTGTEKLFFGSGTQLSVL.

This clone appeared a few times. The chain has TRBV29-1 and TRBJ1-4, with D uncertain. CDR3 length: 12 amino acids. Germline V gene data show CDR1 as SQVTM and CDR2 as ANQGSEA. Trimming cost V 3 bases and J 7 bases, with 9 bases left between them. In DNA, the CDR3 is TGCAGCGTTGAGATCAAGCCTGAAAAACTGTTTTTT. Protein product: CSVEIKPEKLFF.

The V gene is TRBV28, the J gene TRBJ1-5; D unresolved. CDR3 size: 11 residues. The V gene lost 3 bases and the J gene lost 11 bases, with 8 bases spanning the gap. Germline CDR1 MDHEN, CDR2 SYDVKM. CDR3 coding DNA: TGTGCCAGCAGTTTTGGGGAGACCCAGCATTTT. Amino acid sequence: CASSFGETQHF.